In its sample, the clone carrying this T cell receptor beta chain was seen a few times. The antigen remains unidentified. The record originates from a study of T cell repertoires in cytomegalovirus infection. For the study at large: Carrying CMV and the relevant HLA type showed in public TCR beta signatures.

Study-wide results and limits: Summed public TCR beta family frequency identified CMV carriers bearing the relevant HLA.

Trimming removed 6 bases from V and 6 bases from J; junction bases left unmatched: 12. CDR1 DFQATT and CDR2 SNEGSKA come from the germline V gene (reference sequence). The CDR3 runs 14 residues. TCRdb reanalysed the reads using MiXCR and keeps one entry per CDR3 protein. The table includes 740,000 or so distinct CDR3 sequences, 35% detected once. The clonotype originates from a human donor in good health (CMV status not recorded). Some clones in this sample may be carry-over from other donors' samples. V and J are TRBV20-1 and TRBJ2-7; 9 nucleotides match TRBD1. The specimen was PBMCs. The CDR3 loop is CSASRGQGLSEQYF. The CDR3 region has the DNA TGCAGTGCCAGTAGGGGACAGGGACTCTCCGAGCAGTACTTC.